A single sample gave rise to the 31 T cell receptor beta chains below, sequenced in a study of cytomegalovirus exposure and HLA in healthy donors. PCR involved 60 Vbeta and 13 Jbeta primers. Profiled with immunoSEQ multiplex PCR; TCRdb holds only in-frame clones, not every one. The table records about 210,000 clones, 82% of them present only once. The sample comprised PBMCs. These receptors were obtained from a man between 35 and 55 years old in good health and CMV-seropositive.

This clone showed up just once. This rearrangement joins TRBV9 to TRBJ1-2; 7 positions match TRBD1. CDR1 SGDLS and CDR2 YYNGEE come from the germline V gene. The V and J ends lost 3 bases and 1 base, in that order; junction bases with no gene match: 9. CDR3 size: 16 residues. The DNA of the CDR3 is TGTGCCAGCAGCGCCGCCGGGACAGAAATTAACTATGGCTACACCTTC. The encoded protein is CASSAAGTEINYGYTF.

The V gene is TRBV19, the J gene TRBJ1-1, with D tentatively TRBD1 (5 bases). Trimming stripped 4 bases from V and 6 bases from J, with 9 bases between. CDR1 is LNHDA, CDR2 SQIVND, per germline (reference sequence). The CDR3 is 12 amino acids. CDR3 DNA: TGTGCCAGTAGTACAGGGATCGCTGAAGCTTTCTTT. It yields the protein CASSTGIAEAFF.

This clone has just a few counts. The V call is TRBV4-1, the J call TRBJ2-1, with 9 bases aligning to TRBD2. V was pared by 4 bases and J by 9 bases, with 7 bases of the junction left unmatched. Germline V lookup: CDR1 MGHRA, CDR2 YSYEKL. The CDR3 spans 14 residues. CDR3 bases: TGCGCCAGCAGCCCGGGACTAGCAACAGGTGAGCAGTTCTTC. It encodes CASSPGLATGEQFF.

This rearrangement joins TRBV6-5 to TRBJ1-1; weak D call: TRBD1 (6 bases). The CDR3 consists of 13 residues. CDR1 and CDR2 (germline): MNHEY, SVGAGI. Trimming took off 2 bases at V and 7 bases at J, with 11 bases between the two ends. The CDR3 protein is CASSYKRGGEAFF. In DNA, the CDR3 is TGTGCCAGCAGTTACAAGAGGGGGGGTGAAGCTTTCTTT.

The chain carries TRBV7-9 and TRBJ1-2, with TRBD1 as a possible D gene (6 bases). The germline gives CDR1 SEHNR, CDR2 FQNEAQ (reference sequence). This CDR3 comprises 15 residues. Trimming removed 4 bases at V and 4 bases at J, with 16 bases between. The CDR3 here is CASSSGTLGIYGYTF. The CDR3, as DNA: TGTGCCAGCAGCTCTGGGACACTCGGTATCTATGGCTACACCTTC.

This clone was detected once. The rearrangement uses TRBV5-1 and TRBJ1-1, with D perhaps TRBD1 (6 bases). V dropped 1 base and J dropped 1 base, with 14 bases sitting between them. This CDR3 has 16 amino acids. Looked up from germline, CDR1 is SGHRS and CDR2 is YFSETQ. CDR3: CASSLFATGQNTEAFF. In DNA, the CDR3 is TGCGCCAGCAGCTTGTTTGCCACGGGACAGAACACTGAAGCTTTCTTT. Based on the CDR3 plus reference TRBV5-1 and TRBJ1-1, the full variable domain is KAGVTQTPRYLIKTRGQQVTLSCSPISGHRSVSWYQQTPGQGLQFLFEYFSETQRNKGNFPGRFSGRQFSNSRSEMNVSTLELGDSALYLCASSLFATGQNTEAFFGQGTRLTVV.

The V call is TRBV5-1, the J call TRBJ2-3; TRBD1 agrees at 9 bases. V was clipped by 1 base and J by 4 bases; unmatched bases: 7. In germline, CDR1 is SGHRS, CDR2 YFSETQ. The CDR3 totals 16 residues. In DNA, the CDR3 is TGCGCCAGCAGCTTGATGGGACAGGGCTTACCAGATACGCAGTATTTT. Protein product: CASSLMGQGLPDTQYF.

The gene calls are TRBV7-9 and TRBJ2-2, with TRBD1 as a possible D gene (5 bases). Germline V gene lookup returns CDR1 SEHNR and CDR2 FQNEAQ (reference sequence). This CDR3 has 13 amino acids. V lost 5 bases, J lost 6 bases, and 10 bases lay in between. CDR3 amino acids: CASSPIQAGELFF. CDR3 nucleotides: TGTGCCAGCAGCCCTATACAGGCCGGGGAGCTGTTTTTT.

The chain uses TRBV7-9 and TRBJ2-2, with 12 bases matching TRBD2. V was pared by 5 bases and J by 3 bases, with 4 bases of the junction left unmatched. Germline V gene sequence: CDR1 SEHNR, CDR2 FQNEAQ (reference sequence). The CDR3 contains 16 residues. CDR3 DNA: TGTGCCAGCAGCCCCCGACTAGCGGGAGACACCGGGGAGCTGTTTTTT. Encoded protein: CASSPRLAGDTGELFF.

V and J are TRBV9 and TRBJ2-7; TRBD1 matches 9 bases. The V gene end was trimmed by 4 bases and the J gene end by 3 bases; junction bases not matched to a gene: 5. Germline V gene sequence: CDR1 SGDLS, CDR2 YYNGEE. The CDR3 extends over 14 amino acids. The CDR3 nucleotides read TGTGCCAGCAGCCTTACGGGACAGGGCTACGAGCAGTACTTC. Its protein product is CASSLTGQGYEQYF.

V gene TRBV5-1 combines with J gene TRBJ2-7; TRBD2 agrees at 9 bases. Looked up from germline, CDR1 is SGHRS and CDR2 is YFSETQ. The CDR3 extends over 14 amino acids. With 0 bases clipped from V and 5 bases from J, the junction kept 3 bases outside the gene matches. The CDR3 loop is CASSLVAGADEQYF. In DNA, the CDR3 is TGCGCCAGCAGCTTGGTAGCGGGAGCAGACGAGCAGTACTTC.

As concerns this clone: Here the CDR3 omits its conserved ending phenylalanine or tryptophan, so a read error is the likely source. The chain recombines TRBV6-5 with TRBJ1-2, with 9 positions matching TRBD1. The germline CDR1 and CDR2 sequences are MNHEY and SVGAGI. This CDR3 contains 13 residues. J was trimmed by 2 bases and V by 8 bases; bases with no gene match: 3. The CDR3 DNA reads TGTGCCAGCCGGGACAGGGAGAACTATGGCTACACCCTC. Its protein is CASRDRENYGYTL.

This chain links TRBV21-1 with TRBJ1-4; the table assigns TRBD1, which was not confirmed against the DNA. TRBV21-1 is a pseudogene locus. The CDR3 sequence is 16 residues long. The CDR3 nucleotides read TGTGCCAGCAGCAAAGATCTCGACAGGGGGGGGGAAAAACTGTTTTTT. Translated, it gives CASSKDLDRGGEKLFF.

The V call is TRBV6-5, the J call TRBJ1-2; 7 bases match TRBD1. From germline, CDR1 is MNHEY and CDR2 SVGAGI. The CDR3 covers 14 residues. V trimming: 6 bases; J trimming: 4 bases; junction bases outside the gene matches: 8. The chain's CDR3 is CASSRDSQGYGYTF. The CDR3 region has the DNA TGTGCCAGCAGCCGGGACAGCCAAGGCTATGGCTACACCTTC.

J is TRBJ2-1 and V is TRBV5-4; the D is unclear. CDR1 is SGHNT and CDR2 is YYREEE in the germline V gene (reference sequence). The CDR3 is made up of 12 amino acids. V lost 2 bases to trimming and J lost 9 bases, with 9 bases between them. The CDR3 protein is CASSLPPGEQFF. Written as DNA, the CDR3 is TGTGCCAGCAGCTTACCTCCGGGTGAGCAGTTCTTC.

In DNA, the CDR3 is TGCGCCAGCAGCTTGGAATGGGACTTCGACACAGATACGCAGTATTTT. This translates into CASSLEWDFDTDTQYF. V is TRBV5-1 and J is TRBJ2-3; D is possibly TRBD2 (6 bases). Trimming stripped 0 bases from V and 2 bases from J, with 13 bases between. Germline loops: CDR1 SGHRS, CDR2 YFSETQ. The CDR3 sequence is 16 residues long.

V is TRBV14 and J is TRBJ2-5, with a possible D match to TRBD2 (5 bases). The V gene's germline CDR1 is SGHDN and CDR2 FVKESK. Trimming removed 1 base from V and 11 bases from J, with 17 bases in between. This CDR3 is 14 amino acids long. CDR3 coding DNA: TGTGCCAGCAGCCAAGGCGGGTTCTCGCCGGAGCAGTACTTC. It is translated as CASSQGGFSPEQYF.

This clone appeared once. The V and J genes are TRBV21-1 and TRBJ2-7; TRBD1 is the table's D call and was not checked against the DNA. TRBV21-1 is classified as a pseudogene. The CDR3 loop spans 13 amino acids. CDR3 nucleotides: TGTGCCAGCAACAGACAGGGACAGAGCGAGCAGTACGTC. This gives the protein CASNRQGQSEQYV.

The rearrangement links TRBV18 to TRBJ1-1; a weak D match, TRBD1 (5 bases). The CDR3 is 16 residues long. The germline V gene encodes CDR1 KGHSH and CDR2 LQKENI. The ends were cut back, 3 bases at V and 0 bases at J, with 14 bases in the middle. The CDR3 loop is CASSPMIGQLNTEAFF. In DNA, the CDR3 is TGTGCCAGCTCACCCATGATAGGACAATTGAACACTGAAGCTTTCTTT. Variable domain in full (rest from reference TRBV18 and TRBJ1-1): NAGVMQNPRHLVRRRGQEARLRCSPMKGHSHVYWYRQLPEEGLKFMVYLQKENIIDESGMPKERFSAEFPKEGPSILRIQQVVRGDSAAYFCASSPMIGQLNTEAFFGQGTRLTVV.

The rearrangement uses TRBV6-5 and TRBJ1-5; TRBD1 agrees at 8 bases. This CDR3 has 14 amino acids. The germline gives CDR1 MNHEY, CDR2 SVGAGI. J lost 5 bases, V lost 5 bases, and 5 bases had no gene match. The CDR3 here is CASSVGQGDQPQHF. Here the CDR3 DNA reads TGTGCCAGCAGTGTTGGACAGGGAGATCAGCCCCAGCATTTT.

V gene TRBV29-1 combines with J gene TRBJ2-1; 12 nucleotides align to TRBD2. Unmatched junction bases numbered 14, after V lost 5 bases and J lost 6 bases. This CDR3 region has 17 residues. The germline V gene encodes CDR1 SQVTM and CDR2 ANQGSEA. In nucleotides, the CDR3 is TGCAGCGTTAAAGGGTCCTCGACTAGCGGGAGAACCAATGAGCAGTTCTTC. Its translation is CSVKGSSTSGRTNEQFF.

J is TRBJ2-1 and V is TRBV7-9; tentatively, D is TRBD2 (5 bases). This CDR3 comprises 15 residues. Trimming left V 3 bases short and J 7 bases short, with 16 bases between. Germline assignment: CDR1 SEHNR and CDR2 FQNEAQ (reference sequence). The CDR3 region is CASSFAGPMGNEQFF. The CDR3 nucleotides read TGTGCCAGCAGCTTCGCGGGCCCCATGGGGAATGAGCAGTTCTTC. Complete variable domain (other parts from reference TRBV7-9 and TRBJ2-1): DTGVSQNPRHKITKRGQNVTFRCDPISEHNRLYWYRQTLGQGPEFLTYFQNEAQLEKSRLLSDRFSAERPKGSFSTLEIQRTEQGDSAMYLCASSFAGPMGNEQFFGPGTRLTVL.

V gene TRBV25-1 combines with J gene TRBJ2-2, with TRBD1 identical over 9 bases. The V gene end was trimmed by 8 bases and the J gene end by 4 bases; junction bases not matched to a gene: 8. CDR1 is MGHDK, CDR2 SYGVNS, per germline. The CDR3 length is 15 residues. DNA of the CDR3: TGTGCCAGCGCGCGACAGGGGGATATCACCGGGGAGCTGTTTTTT. Amino acid sequence: CASARQGDITGELFF.

The genes are TRBV10-1 and TRBJ2-7, with 10 bases lining up with TRBD2. V trimming: 3 bases; J trimming: 4 bases; junction bases outside the gene matches: 3. The CDR3 is made up of 14 amino acids. Looked up from germline, CDR1 is WNHNN and CDR2 is SYGVQD (reference sequence). The CDR3 region is CASSDRTSGYEQYF. The CDR3 DNA follows: TGCGCCAGCAGTGACAGGACTAGCGGTTACGAGCAGTACTTC.

The J gene is TRBJ2-2, the V gene TRBV19; 7 bases align to TRBD1. Losses at the gene ends were 9 bases for V and 4 bases for J; bases not matched to a gene: 11. The CDR3 contains 15 residues. Per the germline V gene, CDR1 is LNHDA and CDR2 is SQIVND (reference sequence). DNA of the CDR3: TGTGCCAGCTCCGCACCCAGGGGGATCACCGGGGAGCTGTTTTTT. Amino acids: CASSAPRGITGELFF.

Comments on this clone: This CDR3 is also generated by other DNA sequences in the sample. The chain combines TRBV6-5 with TRBJ2-7; 7 bases fit TRBD1. CDR1 and CDR2 (germline): MNHEY, SVGAGI. CDR3 length: 14 residues. Unmatched junction bases numbered 2, after V lost 0 bases and J lost 3 bases. The CDR3 DNA reads TGTGCCAGCAGTTACTCGGGACAGAGCTACGAGCAGTACTTC. This encodes CASSYSGQSYEQYF.

This sequence joins TRBV5-4 and TRBJ2-2; 10 bases agree with TRBD2. The trim removed 5 bases at V and 4 bases at J, leaving 5 bases unmatched. The CDR3 covers 15 residues. Germline CDR1 is SGHNT and CDR2 is YYREEE (reference sequence). The CDR3 DNA is TGTGCCAGCAGTTTAGCGGGAGGTTCCACCGGGGAGCTGTTTTTT. It encodes CASSLAGGSTGELFF. Filled out from reference TRBV5-4 and TRBJ2-2, the complete variable domain reads ETGVTQSPTHLIKTRGQQVTLRCSSQSGHNTVSWYQQALGQGPQFIFQYYREEENGRGNFPPRFSGLQFPNYSSELNVNALELDDSALYLCASSLAGGSTGELFFGEGSRLTVL.

V is TRBV2 and J is TRBJ2-1; D is perhaps TRBD2 (6 bases). The CDR3 contains 12 residues. V was trimmed by 7 bases and J by 9 bases, leaving 13 bases between them. CDR1 is SNHLY, CDR2 FYNNEI, per germline. In DNA form, the CDR3 reads TGTGCCAGCATGGGGACTTCCGGTGAGCAGTTCTTC. This encodes CASMGTSGEQFF.

This clone was recorded once. The V and J genes are TRBV6-4 and TRBJ2-1; the D gene is possibly TRBD2 (6 bases). The CDR3 totals 15 residues. The germline V and J ends were trimmed by 1 base and 4 bases, with 11 bases remaining between them. Looked up from germline, CDR1 is MRHNA and CDR2 is SNTAGT. CDR3 region: CASSDLPGAYNEQFF. DNA of the CDR3: TGTGCCAGCAGTGACTTGCCGGGAGCTTACAATGAGCAGTTCTTC.

This clone was seen only a few times. The V and J genes are TRBV25-1 and TRBJ2-1; D might be TRBD2 (7 bases). CDR1 MGHDK and CDR2 SYGVNS come from the germline V gene. The CDR3 is 14 amino acids. Trimming removed 8 bases from V and 5 bases from J, with 16 bases in between. DNA of the CDR3: TGTGCCAGCCACACGGGGGGCGATCACAATGAGCAGTTCTTC. It specifies CASHTGGDHNEQFF.

CDR3 amino acids: CASSLEGGGTGNTIYF. CDR3 sequence (DNA): TGTGCCAGCAGCTTGGAGGGGGGGGGAACTGGAAACACCATATATTTT. This chain links TRBV5-4 with TRBJ1-3; D is possibly TRBD1 (6 bases). The CDR3 sequence is 16 residues long. V lost 0 bases, J lost 2 bases, and 12 bases lay in between. Germline CDR1 is SGHNT and CDR2 is YYREEE (reference sequence).